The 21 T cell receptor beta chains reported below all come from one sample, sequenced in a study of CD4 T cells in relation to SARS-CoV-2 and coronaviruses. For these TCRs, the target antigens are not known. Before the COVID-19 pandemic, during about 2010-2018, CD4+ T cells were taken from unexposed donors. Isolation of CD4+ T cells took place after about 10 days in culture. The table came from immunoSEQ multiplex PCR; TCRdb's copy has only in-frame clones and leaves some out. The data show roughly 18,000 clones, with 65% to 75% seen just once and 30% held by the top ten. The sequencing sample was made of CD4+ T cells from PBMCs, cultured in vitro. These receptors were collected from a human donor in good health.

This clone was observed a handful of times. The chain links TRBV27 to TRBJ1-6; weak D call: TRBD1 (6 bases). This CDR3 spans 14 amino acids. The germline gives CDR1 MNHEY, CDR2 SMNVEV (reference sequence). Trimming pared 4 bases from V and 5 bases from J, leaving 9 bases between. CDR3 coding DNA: TGTGCCAGCAGTTCGGGACAAGATAATTCACCCCTCCACTTT. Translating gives CASSSGQDNSPLHF.

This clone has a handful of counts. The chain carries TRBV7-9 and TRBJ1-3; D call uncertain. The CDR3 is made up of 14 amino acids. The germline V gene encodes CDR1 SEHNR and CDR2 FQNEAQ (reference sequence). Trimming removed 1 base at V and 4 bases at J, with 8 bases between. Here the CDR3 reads CASSLGKMGNTIYF. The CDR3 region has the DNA TGTGCCAGCAGCTTAGGCAAGATGGGAAACACCATATATTTT.

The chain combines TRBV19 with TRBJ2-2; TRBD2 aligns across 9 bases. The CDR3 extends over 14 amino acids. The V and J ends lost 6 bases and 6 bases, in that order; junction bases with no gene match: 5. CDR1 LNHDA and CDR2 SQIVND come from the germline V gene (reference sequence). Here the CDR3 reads CASRASGIAGELFF. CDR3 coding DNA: TGTGCCAGTAGGGCTAGCGGGATTGCCGGGGAGCTGTTTTTT.

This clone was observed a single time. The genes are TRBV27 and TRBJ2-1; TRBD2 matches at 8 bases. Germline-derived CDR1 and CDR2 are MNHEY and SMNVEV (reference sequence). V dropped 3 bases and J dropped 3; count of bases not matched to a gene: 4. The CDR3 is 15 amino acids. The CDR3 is CASSLSSGVYNEQFF. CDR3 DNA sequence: TGTGCCAGCAGTTTGAGTAGCGGGGTCTACAATGAGCAGTTCTTC.

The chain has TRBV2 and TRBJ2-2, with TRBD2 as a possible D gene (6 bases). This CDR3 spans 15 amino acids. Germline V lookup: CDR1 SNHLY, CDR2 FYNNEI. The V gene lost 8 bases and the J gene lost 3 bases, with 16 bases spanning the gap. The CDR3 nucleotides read TGTGCCAGCGGTAATCTCGGGGGATACACCGGGGAGCTGTTTTTT. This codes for CASGNLGGYTGELFF.

The CDR3 DNA is TGTGCCAGCAGCTTAGTAGCGGGACCGTGGGGTGAGCAGTTCTTC. This sequence encodes CASSLVAGPWGEQFF. The chain carries TRBV7-3 and TRBJ2-1; the match to TRBD2 covers 8 bases. CDR1 and CDR2 from the germline V gene are SGHTA and FQGTGA. CDR3 length: 15 residues. The V and J ends lost 2 bases and 9 bases, in that order; junction bases with no gene match: 9.

Here the CDR3 reads CASSLTDGTGANVLTF. DNA for the CDR3: TGTGCCAGCAGCTTAACGGACGGGACTGGGGCCAACGTCCTGACTTTC. The chain couples TRBV7-3 to TRBJ2-6; a possible D gene is TRBD2 (5 bases). The germline V and J ends were trimmed by 0 bases and 2 bases, with 8 bases remaining between them. CDR1 and CDR2 (germline): SGHTA, FQGTGA. The CDR3 is made up of 16 amino acids.

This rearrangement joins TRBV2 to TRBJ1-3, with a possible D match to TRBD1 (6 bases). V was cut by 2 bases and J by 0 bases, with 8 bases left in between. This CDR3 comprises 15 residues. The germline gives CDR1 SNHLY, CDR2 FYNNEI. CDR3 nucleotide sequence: TGTGCCAGCAGTGAACAAGGGGGCTCTGGAAACACCATATATTTT. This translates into CASSEQGGSGNTIYF.

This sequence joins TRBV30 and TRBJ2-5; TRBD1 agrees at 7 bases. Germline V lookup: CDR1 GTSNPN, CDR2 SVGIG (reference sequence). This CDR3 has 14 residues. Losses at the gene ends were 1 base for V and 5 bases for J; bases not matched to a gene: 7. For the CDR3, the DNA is TGTGCCTGGAGTGGCCAGGGGGATCGGGAGACCCAGTACTTC. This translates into CAWSGQGDRETQYF.

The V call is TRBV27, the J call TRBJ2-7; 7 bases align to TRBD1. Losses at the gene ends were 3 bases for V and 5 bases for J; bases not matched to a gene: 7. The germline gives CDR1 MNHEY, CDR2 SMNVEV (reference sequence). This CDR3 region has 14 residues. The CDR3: CASSFTGATDEQYF. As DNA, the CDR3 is TGTGCCAGCAGTTTCACAGGGGCCACCGACGAGCAGTACTTC.

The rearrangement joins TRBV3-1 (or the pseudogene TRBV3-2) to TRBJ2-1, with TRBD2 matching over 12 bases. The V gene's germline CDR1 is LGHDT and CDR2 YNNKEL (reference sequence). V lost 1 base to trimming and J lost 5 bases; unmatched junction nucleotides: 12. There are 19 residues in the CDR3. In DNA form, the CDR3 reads TGTGCCAGCAGCCAAGCGGGCCTAGCGGGAGGGCCGGGGAACAATGAGCAGTTCTTC. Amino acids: CASSQAGLAGGPGNNEQFF.

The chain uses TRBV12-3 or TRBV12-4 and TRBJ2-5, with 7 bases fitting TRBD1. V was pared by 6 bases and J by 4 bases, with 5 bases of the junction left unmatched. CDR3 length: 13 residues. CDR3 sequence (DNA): TGTGCCAGCAGACCCGACAGGGTAGAGACCCAGTACTTC. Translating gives CASRPDRVETQYF.

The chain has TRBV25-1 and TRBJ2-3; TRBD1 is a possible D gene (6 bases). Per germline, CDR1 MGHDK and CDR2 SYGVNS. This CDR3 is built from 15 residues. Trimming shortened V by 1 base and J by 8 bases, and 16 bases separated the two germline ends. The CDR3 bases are TGTGCCAGCAGTGAATGGGACACCCTCCCGGGTACGCAGTATTTT. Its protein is CASSEWDTLPGTQYF.

The CDR3 is CASHVWGGSLNYGYTF. In DNA form, the CDR3 reads TGTGCCAGTCACGTCTGGGGGGGGTCTTTGAACTATGGCTACACCTTC. This sequence joins TRBV2 and TRBJ1-2; TRBD1 is a possible D gene (5 bases). This CDR3 contains 16 residues. Trimming removed 9 bases at V and 2 bases at J, with 22 bases between. Looked up from germline, CDR1 is SNHLY and CDR2 is FYNNEI.

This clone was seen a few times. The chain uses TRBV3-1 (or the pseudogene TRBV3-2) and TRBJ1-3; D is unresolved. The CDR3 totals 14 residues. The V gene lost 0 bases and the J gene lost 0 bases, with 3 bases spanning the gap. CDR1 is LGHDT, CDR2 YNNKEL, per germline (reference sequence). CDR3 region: CASSQDSSGNTIYF. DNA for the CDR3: TGTGCCAGCAGCCAAGACAGCTCTGGAAACACCATATATTTT.

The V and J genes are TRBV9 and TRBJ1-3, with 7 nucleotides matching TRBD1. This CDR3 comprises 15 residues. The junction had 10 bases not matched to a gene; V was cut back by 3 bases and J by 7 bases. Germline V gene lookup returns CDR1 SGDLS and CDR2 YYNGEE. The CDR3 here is CASSALTGFSNTIYF. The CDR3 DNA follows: TGTGCCAGCAGCGCCCTGACAGGGTTTTCGAACACCATATATTTT.

The CDR3, as DNA: TGTGCCAGCAGCTTAGCGGGAGGGATTGAGCAGTTCTTC. Translation: CASSLAGGIEQFF. The gene calls are TRBV7-3 and TRBJ2-1; 9 positions agree with TRBD2. This CDR3 spans 13 amino acids. Germline-derived CDR1 and CDR2 are SGHTA and FQGTGA. The junction had 2 bases not matched to a gene; V was cut back by 2 bases and J by 9 bases.

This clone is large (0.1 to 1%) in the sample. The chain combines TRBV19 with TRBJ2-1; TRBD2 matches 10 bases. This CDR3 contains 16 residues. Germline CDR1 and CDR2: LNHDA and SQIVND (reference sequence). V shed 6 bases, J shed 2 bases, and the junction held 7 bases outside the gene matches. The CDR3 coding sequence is TGTGCCAGTAGGAGAGCGGGAGGGCTAACCTACAATGAGCAGTTCTTC. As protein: CASRRAGGLTYNEQFF.

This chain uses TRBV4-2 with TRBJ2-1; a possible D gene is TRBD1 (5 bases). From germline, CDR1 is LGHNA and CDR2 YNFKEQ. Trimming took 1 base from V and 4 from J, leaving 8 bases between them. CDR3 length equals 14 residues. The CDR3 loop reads CASSQGGEYNEQFF. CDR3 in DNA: TGTGCCAGCAGCCAAGGGGGCGAGTACAATGAGCAGTTCTTC.

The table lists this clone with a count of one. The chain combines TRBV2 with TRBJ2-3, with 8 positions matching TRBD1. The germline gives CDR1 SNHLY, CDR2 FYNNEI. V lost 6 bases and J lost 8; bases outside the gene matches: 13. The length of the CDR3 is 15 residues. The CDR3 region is CASRRPGQAQATQYF. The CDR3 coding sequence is TGTGCCAGCAGACGACCGGGACAGGCCCAAGCTACGCAGTATTTT.

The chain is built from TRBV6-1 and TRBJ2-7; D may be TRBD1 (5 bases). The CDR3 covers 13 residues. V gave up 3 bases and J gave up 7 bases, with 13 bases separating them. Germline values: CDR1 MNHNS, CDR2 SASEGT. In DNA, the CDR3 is TGTGCCAGCAGTGATTCAGGGCTAAGTGAGCAGTACTTC. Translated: CASSDSGLSEQYF.